This T cell receptor beta chain derives from a study of control samples from healthy donors and cancer patients. The CDR3 consists of 18 residues. From germline, CDR1 is MDHEN and CDR2 SYDVKM. Trimming took 3 bases from V and 6 from J, leaving 26 bases between them. Sequenced by immunoSEQ multiplex PCR; TCRdb stores in-frame clones only, minus some. The profile shows 100,000 to 150,000 clones, roughly 92% of them singletons. This rearrangement joins TRBV28 to TRBJ1-1; D call uncertain. The TCR comes from a young woman in good health. Sequencing was carried out using blood. CDR3 region: CASSFELRVLFRNAEAFF. The CDR3 region has the DNA TGTGCCAGCAGTTTCGAGCTGAGGGTTCTATTTCGTAACGCTGAAGCTTTCTTT.